Many counts were recorded for the clone carrying this T cell receptor (beta chain). The antigen is undetermined. This entry comes from a study of spatial heterogeneity in lung cancer. Study context: Sequencing consistently turned up more beta-chain sequences than alpha-chain sequences.

Time point indicated: sample taken at primary tumor resection. Untreated early-stage non-small cell lung cancer patients, 72 in total, were the donors. Whole RNA was taken from tumor, nontumor lung or frozen PBMC; it was then sequenced unsorted. Study findings and constraints: It was found that expanded intratumoral alpha and beta TCR counts tracked tumor mutation counts. Around 7.4% of tumor T cells for alpha chains and 12% to 15% for beta chains were estimated to be covered.

Via MiXCR, TCRdb re-called the 5' RACE reads, giving one row per CDR3 protein. Of approximately 10,000 distinct CDR3 sequences listed, roughly 6.7% are singletons. V shed 3 bases, J shed 3 bases, and the junction held 3 bases outside the gene matches. Germline V gives CDR1 KGHSH, CDR2 LQKENI. The CDR3 is 14 amino acids. The chain combines TRBV18 with TRBJ1-1; 8 bases match TRBD1. This receptor was obtained from a male donor with early-stage non-small cell lung cancer. Sequenced material: lung tumor tissue, taken at surgery. The CDR3 DNA follows: TGTGCCAGCTCACCCCTACAGGGGGACACTGAAGCTTTCTTT. This encodes CASSPLQGDTEAFF.